The 32 T cell receptor beta chains given below trace back to one sample, sequenced in a study of identifying expanded T cells in peripheral blood. The data were produced by immunoSEQ multiplex PCR, yet TCRdb's version contains in-frame clones alone and is incomplete. Here the sample spans about 82,000 clones, approximately 90% being singletons. Sequencing was done on a sample of blood. The receptors originated from a person aged 18 to 75 in good health.

This clone was detected once. The chain employs TRBV7-9 and TRBJ2-7; TRBD1 matches 7 bases. The CDR3 length is 14 residues. V gave up 3 bases and J gave up 2 bases; unmatched junction bases: 4. Per the germline V gene, CDR1 is SEHNR and CDR2 is FQNEAQ (reference sequence). CDR3 sequence: CASSFGTAPYEQYF. The DNA for the CDR3 is TGTGCCAGCAGCTTCGGGACAGCACCCTACGAGCAGTACTTC.

This clone was seen a few times. The chain couples TRBV10-3 to TRBJ2-7; 7 bases map to TRBD1. Germline CDR1 is ENHRY and CDR2 is SYGVKD. This CDR3 region has 13 residues. V dropped 10 bases and J dropped 0; count of bases not matched to a gene: 6. Here the CDR3 reads CATEGQDSYEQYF. CDR3 nucleotides: TGTGCCACCGAAGGACAGGACTCCTACGAGCAGTACTTC.

The rearrangement uses TRBV6-5 and TRBJ2-7, with 10 bases fitting TRBD2. After removal of 4 bases from V and 5 bases from J, the junction contained 11 bases not matched to a gene. This CDR3 has 16 amino acids. Germline V gene sequence: CDR1 MNHEY, CDR2 SVGAGI. The CDR3 region has the DNA TGTGCCAGCAGTTCACCTTTGCTAGCGGGGGTCCACGAGCAGTACTTC. It translates to CASSSPLLAGVHEQYF.

The count of this clone is one. The chain joins TRBV18 to TRBJ2-5; 7 bases match TRBD2. Germline V CDR1 and CDR2: KGHSH, LQKENI. The CDR3 sequence is 17 residues long. The trim removed 2 bases at V and 3 bases at J, leaving 12 bases unmatched. CDR3 nucleotides: TGTGCCAGCTCACCAGAAGTGACAGCGGGGCCCGAAGAGACCCAGTACTTC. It specifies CASSPEVTAGPEETQYF.

The gene calls are TRBV6-5 and TRBJ1-1; 7 nucleotides match TRBD1. The germline V gene has CDR1 MNHEY and CDR2 SVGAGI. The CDR3 has 15 amino acids. The V segment lost 8 bases and the J segment 7 bases; nucleotides outside the gene matches: 16. CDR3 residues: CASHPILGQPGEAFF. The CDR3 nucleotides are TGTGCCAGCCACCCAATTTTGGGACAGCCAGGTGAAGCTTTCTTT.

The chain joins TRBV2 to TRBJ2-1; possibly TRBD1 for D (6 bases). V dropped 1 base and J dropped 2 bases, with 9 bases sitting between them. Germline V gene lookup returns CDR1 SNHLY and CDR2 FYNNEI. This CDR3 comprises 15 residues. CDR3 loop: CASSEGDTTYNEQFF. CDR3 sequence (DNA): TGTGCCAGCAGTGAAGGGGACACTACCTACAATGAGCAGTTCTTC. The full variable domain, its missing parts supplied by reference TRBV2 and TRBJ2-1, is EPEVTQTPSHQVTQMGQEVILRCVPISNHLYFYWYRQILGQKVEFLVSFYNNEISEKSEIFDDQFSVERPDGSNFTLKIRSTKLEDSAMYFCASSEGDTTYNEQFFGPGTRLTVL.

The genes are TRBV10-3 and TRBJ2-1, with 7 positions matching TRBD2. The CDR3 has 16 residues. CDR1 and CDR2 from the germline V gene are ENHRY and SYGVKD. Trimming took 7 bases from V and 2 from J; bases not matched to a gene: 11. This CDR3 reads CAINPLAGAPYNEQFF. CDR3 DNA: TGTGCCATCAACCCCTTGGCGGGAGCGCCCTACAATGAGCAGTTCTTC.

The CDR3 DNA follows: TGTGCCAGCGGAAGGCGGGGCGCCGGTGGCTACACCTTC. Encoded protein: CASGRRGAGGYTF. The chain carries TRBV9 and TRBJ1-2, with D possibly being TRBD1 (5 bases). The CDR3 totals 13 residues. The germline V and J ends were trimmed by 7 bases and 7 bases, with 17 bases remaining between them. Per the germline V gene, CDR1 is SGDLS and CDR2 is YYNGEE.

The chain is built from TRBV23-1 and TRBJ2-1; D is possibly TRBD2 (5 bases). TRBV23-1 is an ORF; its function is uncertain. This CDR3 is built from 13 residues. V lost 3 bases and J lost 5, with 8 bases in between. The CDR3 DNA is TGCGCCAGCAGTCATCCGGGGAACAATGAGCAGTTCTTC. It specifies CASSHPGNNEQFF.

This sequence joins TRBV6-5 and TRBJ2-3; D call uncertain. Looked up from germline, CDR1 is MNHEY and CDR2 is SVGAGI. The CDR3 sequence is 13 residues long. V lost 3 bases and J lost 2, with 6 bases in between. CDR3 nucleotides: TGTGCCAGCAGTTATACTAACACAGATACGCAGTATTTT. This encodes CASSYTNTDTQYF.

The chain couples TRBV6-1 to TRBJ1-2, with 7 positions matching TRBD1. The CDR3 has 15 residues. CDR1 and CDR2 (germline): MNHNS, SASEGT. V lost 4 bases to trimming and J lost 2 bases; unmatched junction nucleotides: 7. This CDR3 reads CASSGNRGGNYGYTF. The CDR3 bases are TGTGCCAGCAGTGGAAACCGAGGGGGCAACTATGGCTACACCTTC.

The sample holds one count of this clone. The V call is TRBV4-1, the J call TRBJ1-2, with 9 bases lining up with TRBD1. The CDR3 sequence is 16 residues long. The germline gives CDR1 MGHRA, CDR2 YSYEKL. After removal of 1 base from V and 5 bases from J, the junction contained 8 bases not matched to a gene. CDR3 sequence: CASSQAGTGMAYGYTF. CDR3 nucleotide sequence: TGCGCCAGCAGCCAAGCCGGGACAGGGATGGCGTATGGCTACACCTTC.

This clone was seen a handful of times. The sample contains more than one DNA sequence encoding this CDR3. The gene calls are TRBV2 and TRBJ2-7; D unresolved. CDR1 SNHLY and CDR2 FYNNEI come from the germline V gene. CDR3 length equals 12 residues. The V end lost 6 bases, the J end lost 2 bases, and 8 bases lay between the germline ends. The CDR3 nucleotides are TGTGCCAGCAGCCTTACTACCTACGAGCAGTACTTC. Translating gives CASSLTTYEQYF.

In nucleotides, the CDR3 is TGTGCCAGCAGTTACGGGACAGGGGAGAACTATGGCTACACCTTC. Protein sequence: CASSYGTGENYGYTF. The rearrangement joins TRBV6-5 to TRBJ1-2; 10 bases fit TRBD1. Germline CDR1 and CDR2: MNHEY and SVGAGI. CDR3 size: 15 residues. With V trimmed by 2 bases and J by 2 bases, 2 bases remained unmatched.

The chain is built from TRBV11-2 and TRBJ2-1, with D possibly TRBD1 on 5 matching bases. The CDR3 runs to 15 residues. The ends were cut back, 2 bases at V and 0 bases at J, with 8 bases in the middle. The V gene's germline CDR1 is SGHAT and CDR2 FQNNGV. As DNA, the CDR3 is TGTGCCAGCAGCTTAATCGACAGCTCCTACAATGAGCAGTTCTTC. Encoded protein: CASSLIDSSYNEQFF.

The chain carries TRBV12-5 and TRBJ1-1; D remains ambiguous. Germline V gene sequence: CDR1 LGHNT, CDR2 FRNRAP. This CDR3 spans 14 amino acids. Between the trimmed V and J ends, which lost 1 base and 1 base, there was a span of 7 bases. CDR3 loop: CASGLGTENTEAFF. CDR3 nucleotides: TGTGCTAGTGGTTTGGGAACAGAGAACACTGAAGCTTTCTTT.

This clone occurred a few times. The chain links TRBV2 to TRBJ1-5; unclear D gene. V was clipped by 4 bases and J by 2 bases, with 9 bases between them. The CDR3 length is 14 residues. Per germline, CDR1 SNHLY and CDR2 FYNNEI. CDR3 sequence: CASSGLDGNQPQHF. CDR3 in DNA: TGTGCCAGCAGTGGCCTGGATGGCAATCAGCCCCAGCATTTT.

The V and J genes are TRBV20-1 and TRBJ2-1; D is unclear. CDR3 length: 11 residues. Trimming removed 7 bases at V and 7 bases at J, with 11 bases between. In germline, CDR1 is DFQATT, CDR2 SNEGSKA (reference sequence). This CDR3 reads CSVPFLNEQFF. CDR3 nucleotides: TGCAGTGTCCCCTTTTTGAATGAGCAGTTCTTC.

The rearrangement uses TRBV7-2 and TRBJ1-2; no clear D. Looked up from germline, CDR1 is SGHTA and CDR2 is FQGNSA. V lost 5 bases and J lost 8, with 21 bases in between. The CDR3 runs 15 residues. The chain's CDR3 is CASSPSPLPRPGYTF. DNA of the CDR3: TGTGCCAGCAGCCCCTCCCCCCTACCGAGGCCAGGCTACACCTTC.

V is TRBV4-3 and J is TRBJ2-7, with a weak D call TRBD1 (6 bases). The CDR3 spans 14 residues. CDR1 is LGHNA, CDR2 YSLEER, per germline. V lost 0 bases, J lost 3 bases, and 9 bases lay in between. The CDR3 loop is CASSQEGAGYEQYF. The DNA for the CDR3 is TGCGCCAGCAGCCAAGAGGGGGCCGGCTACGAGCAGTACTTC.

The V call is TRBV9, the J call TRBJ1-2; 8 bases align to TRBD1. This CDR3 spans 13 amino acids. The ends lost 2 bases at V and 7 bases at J; junction bases unmatched: 4. CDR1 is SGDLS and CDR2 is YYNGEE in the germline V gene. The CDR3 is CASSVRTGGGYTF. The CDR3 nucleotides are TGTGCCAGCAGCGTTCGAACAGGGGGTGGCTACACCTTC.

This chain uses TRBV2 with TRBJ2-5, with D unclear. Per germline, CDR1 SNHLY and CDR2 FYNNEI. This CDR3 region has 13 residues. Trimming removed 1 base at V and 1 base at J, with 4 bases between. CDR3 loop: CASSEVPQETQYF. In DNA, the CDR3 is TGTGCCAGCAGTGAAGTCCCCCAAGAGACCCAGTACTTC.

J is TRBJ2-3 and V is TRBV2; D is undetermined. Trimming took 8 bases from V and 3 from J, leaving 6 bases between them. The CDR3 sequence is 11 residues long. CDR1 and CDR2 (germline): SNHLY, FYNNEI. CDR3 coding DNA: TGTGCCAGCCGACTTACAGATACGCAGTATTTT. Its translation: CASRLTDTQYF. Variable domain in full (rest from reference TRBV2 and TRBJ2-3): EPEVTQTPSHQVTQMGQEVILRCVPISNHLYFYWYRQILGQKVEFLVSFYNNEISEKSEIFDDQFSVERPDGSNFTLKIRSTKLEDSAMYFCASRLTDTQYFGPGTRLTVL.

The table lists this clone with a few counts. The chain has TRBV5-6 and TRBJ2-1, with 11 bases fitting TRBD2. The CDR3 sequence is 15 residues long. V lost 4 bases and J lost 9; bases outside the gene matches: 9. Germline V lookup: CDR1 SGHDT, CDR2 YYEEEE. The CDR3 is CASSANPGLAAEQFF. CDR3 coding DNA: TGTGCCAGCAGCGCCAACCCGGGACTAGCGGCTGAGCAGTTCTTC.

This chain connects TRBV30 to TRBJ2-5; D possibly corresponds to TRBD2 (5 bases). The V and J ends lost 0 bases and 2 bases respectively, with 10 bases between them. Germline lookup yields CDR1 GTSNPN and CDR2 SVGIG (reference sequence). The CDR3 loop spans 14 amino acids. This CDR3 is CAWSVGRGQETQYF. The CDR3 nucleotides read TGTGCCTGGAGTGTAGGGAGAGGGCAAGAGACCCAGTACTTC.

V usage is TRBV30 and J usage is TRBJ1-4, with D unclear. V lost 0 bases and J lost 7, with 3 bases in between. The CDR3 has 11 residues. Germline CDR1 reads GTSNPN; CDR2 reads SVGIG (reference sequence). The CDR3 region has the DNA TGTGCCTGGAGTGTAGGTGAAAAACTGTTTTTT. Encoded protein: CAWSVGEKLFF.

The chain is built from TRBV6-5 and TRBJ2-7; D remains unclear. The germline gives CDR1 MNHEY, CDR2 SVGAGI. The V end lost 6 bases, the J end lost 2 bases, and 14 bases lay between the germline ends. This CDR3 is built from 14 residues. The CDR3, as DNA: TGTGCCAGCAGCGGACGGTGGCGTACCTACGAGCAGTACTTC. Residues: CASSGRWRTYEQYF.

The chain uses TRBV19 and TRBJ1-5; 7 bases fit TRBD1. Germline-derived CDR1 and CDR2 are LNHDA and SQIVND (reference sequence). The ends lost 5 bases at V and 7 bases at J; junction bases unmatched: 8. The CDR3 has 14 residues. The CDR3 sequence: CASSFGQEGQPQHF. DNA of the CDR3: TGTGCCAGTAGTTTCGGACAGGAGGGGCAGCCCCAGCATTTT.

In nucleotides, the CDR3 is TGTGCCAGCAGTTACTCGGGGACAGGTGTATACGAGCAGTACTTC. Its translation: CASSYSGTGVYEQYF. V usage is TRBV6-5 and J usage is TRBJ2-7; 8 nucleotides line up with TRBD1. This CDR3 is built from 15 residues. CDR1 is MNHEY, CDR2 SVGAGI, per germline. Trimming cost V 0 bases and J 4 bases; bases outside gene matches: 5.

The rearrangement links TRBV19 to TRBJ2-2, with 10 positions matching TRBD2. V shed 2 bases and J 3 bases; nucleotides not matched to a gene: 9. The length of the CDR3 is 18 residues. CDR1 is LNHDA, CDR2 SQIVND, per germline (reference sequence). The CDR3 region has the DNA TGTGCCAGTAGTATAAGCCCTAGCGGGGGATTCGACACCGGGGAGCTGTTTTTT. This sequence encodes CASSISPSGGFDTGELFF.

This clone was seen just once. The rearrangement joins TRBV5-1 to TRBJ1-6; possibly TRBD1 for D (6 bases). The V and J ends lost 2 bases and 8 bases respectively, with 14 bases between them. CDR1 is SGHRS, CDR2 YFSETQ, per germline. The CDR3 contains 15 residues. The CDR3 loop is CASSLLGQLDSPLHF. CDR3 bases: TGCGCCAGCAGCTTACTCGGACAGTTAGATTCACCCCTCCACTTT.

V usage is TRBV6-5 and J usage is TRBJ1-1; no firm D call. Trimming took off 4 bases at V and 0 bases at J, with 6 bases between the two ends. CDR1 MNHEY and CDR2 SVGAGI come from the germline V gene. The length of the CDR3 is 13 residues. CDR3 sequence: CASSFTLNTEAFF. The CDR3 bases are TGTGCCAGCAGTTTTACCCTGAACACTGAAGCTTTCTTT.